This T cell receptor (beta chain) comes out of a study of tumor-infiltrating lymphocytes in primary liver carcinoma. Overall study context: Maximum tumor diameters ranged from about 4 to 10 cm, stage T1-T3 N0M0.

In this sample, this clonotype turned up a few times. Antigen unknown. It was unsorted whole blood that yielded blood RNA, and germline DNA was also extracted. Patients in the cohort were treatment-naive and living with chronic HBV infection. What was collected before surgery was around 4 milliliters of peripheral blood. Study observations and caveats: Lower overlap was observed for tumor-adjacent and tumor-blood pairs relative to tumor region pairs.

The investigators made TCR beta cDNA from 500 ng total RNA, using a constant-region primer. Three nested multiplex PCR rounds of slightly modified ARM-PCR generated TCR beta libraries. TRBV1-TRBV30 forward primers paired with a C-beta reverse primer drove the first two PCR rounds, 10 cycles each. TCRdb itself ran the multiplex PCR reads through MiXCR, one entry per CDR3 protein. The sample contains 300,000 to 400,000 distinct CDR3 sequences, less than 75% of which appear only once. The CDR3 runs to 15 residues. Germline V gene lookup returns CDR1 LGHNA and CDR2 YNFKEQ. Trimming shortened V by 0 bases and J by 8 bases, and 13 bases separated the two germline ends.

This rearrangement joins TRBV4-2 to TRBJ1-4; D unclear. The TCR originated in a man aged 35 to 55 with primary liver carcinoma and hepatitis B virus infection. Sequenced input: peripheral blood. The CDR3 protein is CASSQDWRSAEKLFF. In DNA, the CDR3 is TGTGCCAGCAGCCAAGATTGGAGGAGTGCAGAAAAACTGTTTTTT.